This TCR beta chain was identified during a study of blood T cell repertoires in COVID-19. Across the study: Sources were T cells, B-cell-depleted T cells, or PBMCs; the material itself was cDNA or gDNA.

This table comes from immunoSEQ multiplex PCR, and its TCRdb copy is limited to in-frame clones, with some not included. Of 130,000 to 150,000 clones listed, roughly 85% are singletons. Between the trimmed V and J ends, which lost 1 base and 2 bases, there was a span of 18 bases. The CDR3 length is 18 residues. Germline V gene sequence: CDR1 LNHNV, CDR2 YYDKDF (reference sequence). The sequenced material came from peripheral blood. J is TRBJ1-5 and V is TRBV15, with a possible D match to TRBD1 (6 bases). The TCR was taken from a woman aged 55-69 years with COVID-19, enrolled during active disease. CDR3 DNA: TGTGCCACCAGCAGAGCGTCAAACACAGGGTCTGGCAATCAGCCCCAGCATTTT. Translating it yields CATSRASNTGSGNQPQHF.